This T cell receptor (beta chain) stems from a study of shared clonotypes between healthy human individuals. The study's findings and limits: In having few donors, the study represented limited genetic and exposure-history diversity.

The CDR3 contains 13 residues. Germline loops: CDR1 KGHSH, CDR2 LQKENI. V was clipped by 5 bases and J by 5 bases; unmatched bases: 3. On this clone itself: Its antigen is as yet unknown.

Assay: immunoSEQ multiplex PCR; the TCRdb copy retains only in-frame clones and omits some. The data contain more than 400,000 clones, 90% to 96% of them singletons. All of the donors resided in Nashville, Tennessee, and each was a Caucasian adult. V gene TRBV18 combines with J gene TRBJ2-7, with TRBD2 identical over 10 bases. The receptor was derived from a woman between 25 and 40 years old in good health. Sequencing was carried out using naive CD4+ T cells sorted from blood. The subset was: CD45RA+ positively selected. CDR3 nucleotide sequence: TGTGCCAGCTCATTTACTAGCGGGAACGAGCAGTACTTC. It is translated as CASSFTSGNEQYF.